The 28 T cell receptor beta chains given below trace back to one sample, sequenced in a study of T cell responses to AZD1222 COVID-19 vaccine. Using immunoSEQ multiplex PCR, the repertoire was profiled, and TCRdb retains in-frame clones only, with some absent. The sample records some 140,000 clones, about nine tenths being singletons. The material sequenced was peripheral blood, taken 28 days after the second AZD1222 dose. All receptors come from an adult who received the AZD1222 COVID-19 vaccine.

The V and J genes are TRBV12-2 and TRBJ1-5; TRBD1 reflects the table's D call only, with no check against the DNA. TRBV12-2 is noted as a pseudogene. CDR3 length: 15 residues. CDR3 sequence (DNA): TGTGCAAGTCGCTCAGGCCACTGGGGCAATCAGCCCCAGCATTTT. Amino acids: CASRSGHWGNQPQHF.

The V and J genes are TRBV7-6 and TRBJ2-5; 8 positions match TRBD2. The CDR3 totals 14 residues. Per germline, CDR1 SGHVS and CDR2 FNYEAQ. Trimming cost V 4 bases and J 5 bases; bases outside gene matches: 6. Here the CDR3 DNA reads TGTGCCAGCAGCTACGGGACTAGTAGCGAGACCCAGTACTTC. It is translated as CASSYGTSSETQYF.

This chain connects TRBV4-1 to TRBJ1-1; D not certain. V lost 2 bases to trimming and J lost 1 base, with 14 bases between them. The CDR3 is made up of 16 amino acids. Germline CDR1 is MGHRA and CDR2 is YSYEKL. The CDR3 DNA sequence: TGCGCCAGCAGCCAATCCCCCCGGAGGCGGAACACTGAAGCTTTCTTT. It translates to CASSQSPRRRNTEAFF.

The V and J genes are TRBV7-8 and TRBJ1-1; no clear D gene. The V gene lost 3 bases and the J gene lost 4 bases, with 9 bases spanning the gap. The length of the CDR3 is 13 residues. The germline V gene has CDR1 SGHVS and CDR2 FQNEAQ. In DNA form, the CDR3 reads TGTGCCAGCAGCTTGGACGGAGGCACTGAAGCTTTCTTT. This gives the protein CASSLDGGTEAFF.

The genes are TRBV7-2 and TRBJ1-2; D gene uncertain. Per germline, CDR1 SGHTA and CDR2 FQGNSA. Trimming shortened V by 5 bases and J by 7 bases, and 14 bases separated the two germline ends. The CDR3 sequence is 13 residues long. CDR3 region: CASSLFLVFGYTF. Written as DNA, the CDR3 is TGTGCCAGCAGCCTCTTCTTGGTATTTGGCTACACCTTC.

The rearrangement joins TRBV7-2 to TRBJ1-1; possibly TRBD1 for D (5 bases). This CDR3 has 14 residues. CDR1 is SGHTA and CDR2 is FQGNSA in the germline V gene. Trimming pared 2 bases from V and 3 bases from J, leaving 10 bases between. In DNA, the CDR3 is TGTGCCAGCAGCTTATATAGGGGTGACACTGAAGCTTTCTTT. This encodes CASSLYRGDTEAFF. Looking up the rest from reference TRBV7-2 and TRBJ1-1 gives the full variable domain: GAGVSQSPSNKVTEKGKDVELRCDPISGHTALYWYRQSLGQGLEFLIYFQGNSAPDKSGLPSDRFSAERTGGSVSTLTIQRTQQEDSAVYLCASSLYRGDTEAFFGQGTRLTVV.

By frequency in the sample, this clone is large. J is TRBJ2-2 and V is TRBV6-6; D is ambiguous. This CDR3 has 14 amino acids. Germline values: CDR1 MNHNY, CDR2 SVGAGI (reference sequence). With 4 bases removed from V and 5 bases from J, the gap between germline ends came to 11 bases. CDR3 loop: CASSSPTGTGELFF. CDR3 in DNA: TGTGCCAGCAGTTCCCCGACCGGAACCGGGGAGCTGTTTTTT.

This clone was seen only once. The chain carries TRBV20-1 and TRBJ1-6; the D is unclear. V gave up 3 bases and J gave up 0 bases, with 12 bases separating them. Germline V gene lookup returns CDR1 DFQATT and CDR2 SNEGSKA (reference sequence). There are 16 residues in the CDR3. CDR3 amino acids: CSASAGESSYNSPLHF. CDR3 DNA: TGCAGTGCTAGTGCCGGGGAGAGCTCCTATAATTCACCCCTCCACTTT.

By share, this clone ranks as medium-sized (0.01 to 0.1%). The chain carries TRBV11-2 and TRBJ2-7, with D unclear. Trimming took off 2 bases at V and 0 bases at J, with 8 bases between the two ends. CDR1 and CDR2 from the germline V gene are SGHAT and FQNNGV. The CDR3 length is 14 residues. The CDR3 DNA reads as TGTGCCAGCAGCTTATATGGCAGCTCCTACGAGCAGTACTTC. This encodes CASSLYGSSYEQYF. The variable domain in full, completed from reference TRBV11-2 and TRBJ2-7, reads EAGVAQSPRYKIIEKRQSVAFWCNPISGHATLYWYQQILGQGPKLLIQFQNNGVVDDSQLPKDRFSAERLKGVDSTLKIQPAKLEDSAVYLCASSLYGSSYEQYFGPGTRLTVT.

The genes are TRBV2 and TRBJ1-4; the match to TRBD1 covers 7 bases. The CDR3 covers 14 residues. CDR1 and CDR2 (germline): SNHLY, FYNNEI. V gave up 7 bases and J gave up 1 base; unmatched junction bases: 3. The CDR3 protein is CASNRQGTNEKLFF. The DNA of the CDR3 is TGTGCCAGCAATCGACAGGGAACTAATGAAAAACTGTTTTTT.

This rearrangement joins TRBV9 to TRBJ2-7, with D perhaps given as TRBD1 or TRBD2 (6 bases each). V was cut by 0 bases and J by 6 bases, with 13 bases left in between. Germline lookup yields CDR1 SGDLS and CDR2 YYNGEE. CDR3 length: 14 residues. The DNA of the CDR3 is TGTGCCAGCAGCGTAGGTGTAGGGGGAGGCGAGCAGTACTTC. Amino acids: CASSVGVGGGEQYF.

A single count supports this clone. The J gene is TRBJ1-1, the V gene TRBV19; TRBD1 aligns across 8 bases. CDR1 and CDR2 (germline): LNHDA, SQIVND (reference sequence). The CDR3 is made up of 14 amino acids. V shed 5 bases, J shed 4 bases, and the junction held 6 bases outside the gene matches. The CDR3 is CASSPGQGATEAFF. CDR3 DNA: TGTGCCAGTAGTCCAGGACAGGGAGCCACTGAAGCTTTCTTT.

The CDR3 region is CAWSGRGPEKLFF. CDR3 DNA: TGTGCCTGGAGCGGCAGGGGACCCGAAAAACTGTTTTTT. The chain recombines TRBV30 with TRBJ1-4, with D perhaps matching TRBD1 (6 bases). Germline CDR1 is GTSNPN and CDR2 is SVGIG (reference sequence). Trimming shortened V by 3 bases and J by 8 bases, and 13 bases separated the two germline ends. CDR3 size: 13 residues.

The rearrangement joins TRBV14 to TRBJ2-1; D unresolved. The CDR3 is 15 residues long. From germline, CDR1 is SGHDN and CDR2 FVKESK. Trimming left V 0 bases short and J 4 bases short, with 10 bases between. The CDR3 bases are TGTGCCAGCAGCCAAGAGCCGGGCTCATACAATGAGCAGTTCTTC. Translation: CASSQEPGSYNEQFF.

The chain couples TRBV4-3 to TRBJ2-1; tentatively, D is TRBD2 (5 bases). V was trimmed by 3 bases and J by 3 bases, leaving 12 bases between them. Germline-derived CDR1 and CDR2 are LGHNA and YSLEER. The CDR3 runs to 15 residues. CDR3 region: CASSQVARNYNEQFF. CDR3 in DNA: TGCGCCAGCAGCCAGGTAGCGAGGAACTACAATGAGCAGTTCTTC.

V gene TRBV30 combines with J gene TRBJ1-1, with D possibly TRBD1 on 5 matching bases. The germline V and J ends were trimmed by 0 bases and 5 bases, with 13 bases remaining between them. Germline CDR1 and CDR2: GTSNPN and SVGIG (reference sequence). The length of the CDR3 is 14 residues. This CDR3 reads CAWSVPGSATEAFF. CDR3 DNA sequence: TGTGCCTGGAGTGTACCAGGGTCGGCGACTGAAGCTTTCTTT.

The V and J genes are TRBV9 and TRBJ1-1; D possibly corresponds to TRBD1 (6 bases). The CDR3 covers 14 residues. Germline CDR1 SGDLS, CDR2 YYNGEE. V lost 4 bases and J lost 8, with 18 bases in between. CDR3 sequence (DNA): TGTGCCAGCAGCCCCCAGGAGGGGGGCAGAGAAGCTTTCTTT. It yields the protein CASSPQEGGREAFF. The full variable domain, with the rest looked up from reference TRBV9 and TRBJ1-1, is DSGVTQTPKHLITATGQRVTLRCSPRSGDLSVYWYQQSLDQGLQFLIQYYNGEERAKGNILERFSAQQFPDLHSELNLSSLELGDSALYFCASSPQEGGREAFFGQGTRLTVV.

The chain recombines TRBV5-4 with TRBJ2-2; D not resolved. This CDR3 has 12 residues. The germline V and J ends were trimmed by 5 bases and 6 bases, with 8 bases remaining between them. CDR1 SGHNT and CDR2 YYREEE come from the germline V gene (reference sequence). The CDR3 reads CASRPEAGELFF. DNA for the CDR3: TGTGCCAGCAGGCCCGAGGCCGGGGAGCTGTTTTTT.

The CDR3 sequence is CASSFDRGYQPQHF. The CDR3, as DNA: TGTGCCAGCAGCTTTGACAGGGGGTATCAGCCCCAGCATTTT. The genes are TRBV7-2 and TRBJ1-5, with 9 bases lining up with TRBD1. Germline CDR1 and CDR2: SGHTA and FQGNSA. The CDR3 totals 14 residues. J gave up 5 bases and V 3 bases, and 2 bases lay outside the gene matches.

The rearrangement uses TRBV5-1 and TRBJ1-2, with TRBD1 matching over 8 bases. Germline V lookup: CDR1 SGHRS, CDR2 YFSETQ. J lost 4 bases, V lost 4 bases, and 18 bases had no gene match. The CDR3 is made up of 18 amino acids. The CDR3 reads CASSRAGTGLHYSYGYTF. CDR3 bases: TGCGCCAGCAGCCGAGCCGGGACAGGACTTCATTATAGCTATGGCTACACCTTC.

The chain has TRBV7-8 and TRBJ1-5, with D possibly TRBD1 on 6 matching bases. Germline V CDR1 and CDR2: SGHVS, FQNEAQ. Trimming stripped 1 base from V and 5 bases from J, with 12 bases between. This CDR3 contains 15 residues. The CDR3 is CASSLVGGAHQPQHF. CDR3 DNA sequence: TGTGCCAGCAGCTTAGTAGGGGGGGCGCATCAGCCCCAGCATTTT.

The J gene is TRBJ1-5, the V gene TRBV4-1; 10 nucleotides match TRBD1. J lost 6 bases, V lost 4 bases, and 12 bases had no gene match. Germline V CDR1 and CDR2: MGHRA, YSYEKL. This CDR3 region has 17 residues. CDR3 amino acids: CASSPLPGTGESQPQHF. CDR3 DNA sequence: TGCGCCAGCAGCCCTTTGCCCGGGACAGGGGAAAGTCAGCCCCAGCATTTT.

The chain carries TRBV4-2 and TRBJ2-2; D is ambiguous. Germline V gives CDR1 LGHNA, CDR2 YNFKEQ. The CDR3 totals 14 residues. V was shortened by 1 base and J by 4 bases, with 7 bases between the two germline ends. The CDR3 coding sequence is TGTGCCAGCAGCCAAGCCTCCACCACCGGGGAGCTGTTTTTT. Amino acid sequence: CASSQASTTGELFF.

The CDR3 DNA reads as TGTGCCAGCGAACGATCACGGGTTGTCACTGAAGCTTTCTTT. Encoded protein: CASERSRVVTEAFF. J is TRBJ1-1 and V is TRBV2, with D unresolved. Germline CDR1 SNHLY, CDR2 FYNNEI. The CDR3 runs to 14 residues. The V gene lost 8 bases and the J gene lost 4 bases, with 17 bases spanning the gap.

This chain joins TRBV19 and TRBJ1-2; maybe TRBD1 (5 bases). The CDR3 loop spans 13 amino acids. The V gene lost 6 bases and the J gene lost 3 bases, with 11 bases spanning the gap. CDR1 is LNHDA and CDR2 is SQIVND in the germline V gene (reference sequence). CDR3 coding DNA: TGTGCCAGTAGACGTCCCAGGGACTATGGCTACACCTTC. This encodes CASRRPRDYGYTF.

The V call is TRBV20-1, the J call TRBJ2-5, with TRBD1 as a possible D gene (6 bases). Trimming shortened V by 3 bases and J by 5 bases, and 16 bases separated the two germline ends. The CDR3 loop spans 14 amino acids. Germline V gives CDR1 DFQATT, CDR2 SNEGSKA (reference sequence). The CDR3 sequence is CSASLTGSRETQYF. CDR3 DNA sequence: TGCAGTGCTAGTTTAACAGGGTCGAGGGAGACCCAGTACTTC.

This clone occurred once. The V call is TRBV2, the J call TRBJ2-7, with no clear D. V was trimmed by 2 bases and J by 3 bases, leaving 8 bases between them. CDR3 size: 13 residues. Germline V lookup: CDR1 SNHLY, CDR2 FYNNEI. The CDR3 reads CASSERQNYEQYF. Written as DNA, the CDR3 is TGTGCCAGCAGTGAACGGCAGAACTACGAGCAGTACTTC.

CDR3 amino acids: CASSLTYVAEAFF. The CDR3 region has the DNA TGTGCCAGCAGCTTAACCTACGTGGCTGAAGCTTTCTTT. V and J are TRBV7-8 and TRBJ1-1; no definite D call. Trimming left V 2 bases short and J 6 bases short, with 10 bases between. Germline V gene sequence: CDR1 SGHVS, CDR2 FQNEAQ. The CDR3 length is 13 residues.